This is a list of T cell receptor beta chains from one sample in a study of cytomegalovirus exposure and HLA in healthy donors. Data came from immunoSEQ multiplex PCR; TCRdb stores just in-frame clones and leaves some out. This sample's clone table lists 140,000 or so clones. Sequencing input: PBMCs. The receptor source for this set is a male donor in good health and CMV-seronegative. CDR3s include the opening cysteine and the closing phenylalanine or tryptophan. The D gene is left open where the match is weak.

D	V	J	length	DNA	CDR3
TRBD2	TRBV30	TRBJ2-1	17	TGTGCCTGGCTGGGGGGACTAGCGCCGAGCTCCTACAATGAGCAGTTCTTC	CAWLGGLAPSSYNEQFF
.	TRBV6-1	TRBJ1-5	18	TGTGCCAGCAGTGAAGCGCTCCGGACTTCATCGAGCAATCAGCCCCAGCATTTT	CASSEALRTSSSNQPQHF
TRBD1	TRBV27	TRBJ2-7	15	TGTGCCAGCAGGACTAACAGGGGGCTTACCTACGAGCAGTACTTC	CASRTNRGLTYEQYF
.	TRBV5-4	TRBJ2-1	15	TGTGCCAGCAGCTTGCCGGCAGCGACCTACAATGAGCAGTTCTTC	CASSLPAATYNEQFF
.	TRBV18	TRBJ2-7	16	TGTGCCAGCTCACCACTGGCGGGGGCAACTTCCTACGAGCAGTACTTC	CASSPLAGATSYEQYF
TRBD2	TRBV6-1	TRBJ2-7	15	TGTGCCACTCAAACGGGGGGGGGATACTCCTACGAGCAGTACTTC	CATQTGGGYSYEQYF
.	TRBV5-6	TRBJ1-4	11	TGTGCCAGCAGCCTAAATGAAAAACTGTTTTTT	CASSLNEKLFF
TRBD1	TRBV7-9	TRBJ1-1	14	TGTGCCAGCAGCACAGGGGACGAGAGGGTAGGGGCTTTCTTT	CASSTGDERVGAFF
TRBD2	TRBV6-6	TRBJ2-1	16	TGTGCCAGCACCAAGGGGACCGGGACTACATACAATGAGCAGTTCTTC	CASTKGTGTTYNEQFF
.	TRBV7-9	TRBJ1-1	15	TGTGCCAGCAGCTTGACAGTTGGAAGGGGCACTGAAGCTTTCTTT	CASSLTVGRGTEAFF
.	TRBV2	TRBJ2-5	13	TGTGCCAGCAGTAGGGACTTATCAGAGACCCAGTACTTC	CASSRDLSETQYF
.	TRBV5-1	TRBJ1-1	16	TGCGCCAGCAGCTTACAGCCGGGCGAGGGGAACACTGAAGCTTTCTTT	CASSLQPGEGNTEAFF
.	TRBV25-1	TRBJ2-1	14	TGTGCCAGCAGTGCGACAGTCTCCTACAATGAGCAGTTCTTC	CASSATVSYNEQFF
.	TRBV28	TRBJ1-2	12	TGTGCCAGCATGAAGGGGCTCTATGGCTACACCTTC	CASMKGLYGYTF